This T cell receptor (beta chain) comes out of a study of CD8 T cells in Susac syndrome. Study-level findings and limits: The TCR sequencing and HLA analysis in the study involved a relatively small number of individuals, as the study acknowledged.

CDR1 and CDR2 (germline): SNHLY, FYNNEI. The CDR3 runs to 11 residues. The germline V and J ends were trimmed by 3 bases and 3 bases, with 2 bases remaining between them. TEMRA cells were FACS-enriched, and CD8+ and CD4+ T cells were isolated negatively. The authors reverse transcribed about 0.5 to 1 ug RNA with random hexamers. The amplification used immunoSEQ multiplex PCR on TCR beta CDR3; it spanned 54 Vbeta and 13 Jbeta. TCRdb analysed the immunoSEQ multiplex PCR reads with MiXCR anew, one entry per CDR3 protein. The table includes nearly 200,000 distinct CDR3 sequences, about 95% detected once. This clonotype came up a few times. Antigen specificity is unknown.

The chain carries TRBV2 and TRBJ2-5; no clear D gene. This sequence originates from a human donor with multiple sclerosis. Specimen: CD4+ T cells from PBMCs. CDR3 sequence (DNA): TGTGCCAGCAGTGAGGAAGAGACCCAGTACTTC. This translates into CASSEEETQYF.